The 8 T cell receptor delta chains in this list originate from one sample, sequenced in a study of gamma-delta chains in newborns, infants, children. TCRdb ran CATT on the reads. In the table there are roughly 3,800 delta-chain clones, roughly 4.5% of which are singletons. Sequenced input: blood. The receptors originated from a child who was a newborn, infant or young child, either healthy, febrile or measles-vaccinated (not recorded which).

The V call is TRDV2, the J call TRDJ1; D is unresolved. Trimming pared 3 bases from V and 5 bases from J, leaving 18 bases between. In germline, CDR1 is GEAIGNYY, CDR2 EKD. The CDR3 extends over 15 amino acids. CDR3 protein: CACDRLEDLRDKLIF. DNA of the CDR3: TGTGCCTGTGACCGCTTGGAGGACCTAAGGGATAAACTCATCTTT.

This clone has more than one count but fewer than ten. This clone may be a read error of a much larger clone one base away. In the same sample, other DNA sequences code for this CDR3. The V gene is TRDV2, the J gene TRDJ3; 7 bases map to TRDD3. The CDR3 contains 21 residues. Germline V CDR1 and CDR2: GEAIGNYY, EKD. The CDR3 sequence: CACDPTVAVGDSSWDTRQMFF. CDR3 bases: TGTGCTTGTGACCCAACGGTGGCAGTGGGGGACAGCTCCTGGGACACCCGACAGATGTTTTTC.

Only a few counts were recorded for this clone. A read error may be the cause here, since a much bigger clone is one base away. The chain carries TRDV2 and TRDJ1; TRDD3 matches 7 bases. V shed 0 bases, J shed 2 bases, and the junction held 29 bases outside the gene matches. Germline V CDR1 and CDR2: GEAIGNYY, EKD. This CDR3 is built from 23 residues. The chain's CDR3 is CACDTLRGGGSNEKYRETDKLIF. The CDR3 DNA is TGTGCCTGTGACACCCTCCGGGGTGGGGGAAGCAATGAGAAGTACAGGGAGACCGATAAACTCATCTTT.

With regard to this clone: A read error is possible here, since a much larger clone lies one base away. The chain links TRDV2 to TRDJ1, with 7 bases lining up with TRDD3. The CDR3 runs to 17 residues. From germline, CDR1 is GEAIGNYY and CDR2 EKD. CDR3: CACDTLSTGVLTDRLIF. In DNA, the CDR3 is TGTGCCTGTGACACCCTTAGTACTGGGGTACTCACCGATAGACTCATCTTT.

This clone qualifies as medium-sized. CDR3 in DNA: TGTGCCTGTGACACCGTACTGGGGGACGGGAGCTCCTGGGACACCCGACAGATGTTTTTC. This encodes CACDTVLGDGSSWDTRQMFF. V usage is TRDV2 and J usage is TRDJ3, with 9 bases fitting TRDD3. Losses at the gene ends were 0 bases for V and 0 bases for J; bases not matched to a gene: 8. The CDR3 length is 20 residues. The V gene's germline CDR1 is GEAIGNYY and CDR2 EKD.

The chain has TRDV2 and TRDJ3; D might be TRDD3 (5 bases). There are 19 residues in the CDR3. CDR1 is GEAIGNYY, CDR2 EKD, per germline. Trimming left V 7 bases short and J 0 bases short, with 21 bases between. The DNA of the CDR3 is TGTGCCTGCTTTCCAATCTCTGGGCTTGGCTCCTGGGACACCCGACAGATGTTTTTC. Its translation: CACFPISGLGSWDTRQMFF.

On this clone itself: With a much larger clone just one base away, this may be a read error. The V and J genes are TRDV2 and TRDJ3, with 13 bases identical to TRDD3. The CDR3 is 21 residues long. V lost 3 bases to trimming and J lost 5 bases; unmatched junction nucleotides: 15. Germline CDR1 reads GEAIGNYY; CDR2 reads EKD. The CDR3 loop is CACDPVLGDTRIPRDTRQMFF. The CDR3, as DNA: TGTGCCTGTGACCCCGTACTGGGGGATACGCGTATCCCCCGGGACACCCGACAGATGTTTTTC.

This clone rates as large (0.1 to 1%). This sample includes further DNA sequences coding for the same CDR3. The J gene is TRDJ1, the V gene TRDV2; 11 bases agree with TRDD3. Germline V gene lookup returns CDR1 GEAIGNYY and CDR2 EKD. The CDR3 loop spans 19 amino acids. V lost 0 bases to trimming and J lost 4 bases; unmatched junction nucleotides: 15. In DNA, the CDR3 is TGTGCCTGTGACACCGTTGGTGGGGGATACGCGATTGAGGGCGATAAACTCATCTTT. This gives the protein CACDTVGGGYAIEGDKLIF.